A selection of T cell receptor beta chains follows, all from one sample in a study of PD-1 blockade in classical Hodgkin lymphoma. Profiling relied on immunoSEQ multiplex PCR, and the TCRdb table lists in-frame clones only, not all of them. This sample yields some 2,000 clones, of which 55% to 75% are seen a single time; about 35% belongs to the top ten. The specimen was CD8+ T cells from blood, collected at baseline. The source of these receptors is a human donor with classical Hodgkin lymphoma. Both conserved end residues are part of each CDR3. The D gene is left open where the match is weak. Part of the rows lack a size; the others show once, few, many or a class for expanded clones.

.,.,TRBJ1-5,17,TRBV12-5,CASGLVLGGPSNQPQHF,TGTGCTAGTGGTTTGGTACTAGGGGGGCCTAGCAATCAGCCCCAGCATTTT
once,TRBD1,TRBJ1-1,15,TRBV2,CASRLDRGWITEAFF,TGTGCCAGCAGACTGGACAGGGGGTGGATCACTGAAGCTTTCTTT
.,.,TRBJ2-1,13,TRBV5-6,CASSLGYYNEQFF,TGTGCCAGCAGCTTGGGGTACTACAATGAGCAGTTCTTC
.,TRBD1,TRBJ2-5,15,TRBV10-1,CASSESRQGDETQYF,TGCGCCAGCAGTGAGTCGCGACAGGGGGACGAGACCCAGTACTTC
.,.,TRBJ2-7,15,TRBV4-3,CASSQDGSDSSEQYF,TGCGCCAGCAGCCAAGATGGTTCGGACAGTAGCGAGCAGTACTTC
.,TRBD2,TRBJ2-7,14,TRBV4-3,CASSQAGGENEQYF,TGCGCCAGCAGCCAAGCGGGAGGCGAGAACGAGCAGTACTTC
.,.,TRBJ2-5,14,TRBV11-1,CASSPRGSQETQYF,TGTGCCAGCAGCCCTAGGGGGTCGCAAGAGACCCAGTACTTC
.,TRBD1,TRBJ1-3,15,TRBV5-4,CASSPRTGRENTIYF,TGTGCCAGCAGTCCCCGGACAGGGAGAGAAAACACCATATATTTT
.,.,TRBJ2-5,16,TRBV4-1,CASSQVRQRVGETQYF,TGCGCCAGCAGCCAAGTCAGGCAGCGGGTCGGGGAGACCCAGTACTTC
.,.,TRBJ1-2,13,TRBV9,CASSAWTEYGYTF,TGTGCCAGCAGCGCATGGACCGAGTATGGCTACACCTTC
.,.,TRBJ1-1,13,TRBV4-1,CASSRSVNTEAFF,TGCGCCAGCAGCCGTTCAGTGAACACTGAAGCTTTCTTT
.,.,TRBJ2-6,16,TRBV2,CASSEEWGARANVLTF,TGTGCCAGCAGTGAAGAATGGGGCGCGAGGGCCAACGTCCTGACTTTC
.,TRBD1,TRBJ1-3,14,TRBV27,CASRVQGAGNTIYF,TGTGCCAGCAGGGTACAGGGGGCTGGAAACACCATATATTTT
large,TRBD2,TRBJ2-7,11,TRBV6-5,CATGTIYEQYF,TGTGCGACCGGGACTATCTACGAGCAGTACTTC
.,.,TRBJ2-3,12,TRBV6-6,CASSSNKDTQYF,TGTGCCAGCAGTTCAAACAAAGATACGCAGTATTTT
.,.,TRBJ1-5,17,TRBV5-6,CASSSRRRHHYNQPQHF,TGTGCCAGCAGCTCACGCAGGCGACATCATTACAATCAGCCCCAGCATTTT
.,.,TRBJ2-5,13,TRBV28,CATSRRGQETQYF,TGTGCCACCTCCCGACGGGGACAAGAGACCCAGTACTTC
few,.,TRBJ1-5,13,TRBV19,CASSWTSNQPQHF,TGTGCCAGTTCCTGGACCAGCAATCAGCCCCAGCATTTT
.,.,TRBJ2-1,12,TRBV7-6,CASSRGLNEQFF,TGTGCCAGCAGCCGGGGGCTCAATGAGCAGTTCTTC
few,TRBD2,TRBJ2-1,14,TRBV6-6,CASTLLAGYNEQFF,TGTGCCAGCACCCTACTAGCGGGATACAATGAGCAGTTCTTC
.,TRBD2,TRBJ2-3,18,TRBV7-6,CASSLAHWAGGPSSTQYF,TGTGCCAGCAGCTTAGCGCATTGGGCGGGAGGGCCCTCGAGTACGCAGTATTTT
.,.,TRBJ1-2,14,TRBV5-1,CASSLEGVGYGYTF,TGCGCCAGCAGCTTGGAAGGGGTGGGCTATGGCTACACCTTC
.,TRBD2,TRBJ2-3,15,TRBV27,CASTLSGGAGDTQYF,TGTGCCAGCACCCTAAGCGGGGGGGCCGGAGATACGCAGTATTTT
once,TRBD1,TRBJ2-3,20,TRBV18,CASSPSRPGQELASTDTQYF,TGTGCCAGCTCACCGTCGCGGCCGGGACAGGAGCTCGCAAGCACAGATACGCAGTATTTT
.,.,TRBJ1-1,17,TRBV5-4,CASSLETGLTGTQEAFF,TGTGCCAGCAGCTTGGAAACCGGCCTCACAGGGACTCAAGAAGCTTTCTTT
.,.,TRBJ1-3,16,TRBV21-1,CASSKNWGVLWKHHIF,TGTGCCAGCAGCAAAAATTGGGGGGTCCTCTGGAAACACCATATATTT
.,TRBD1,TRBJ1-4,17,TRBV9,CASSVGYRGTTNEKLFF,TGTGCCAGCAGCGTAGGATACAGGGGGACAACTAATGAAAAACTGTTTTTT
.,.,TRBJ2-3,18,TRBV7-9,CASSLDWGGDRSTDTQYF,TGTGCCAGCAGCTTAGATTGGGGCGGGGACAGAAGCACAGATACGCAGTATTTT
.,.,TRBJ1-1,18,TRBV4-1,CASSQRGLGDPVNTEAFF,TGCGCCAGCAGCCAGAGGGGATTGGGGGATCCGGTGAACACTGAAGCTTTCTTT
few,TRBD1,TRBJ2-7,18,TRBV18,CASSPHRWDSLFNYEQYF,TGTGCCAGCTCACCGCACCGTTGGGACAGCCTCTTTAACTACGAGCAGTACTTC
.,TRBD1,TRBJ1-1,14,TRBV5-8,CASSLGQGYTEAFF,TGTGCCAGCAGCTTGGGACAGGGGTACACTGAAGCTTTCTTT
.,.,TRBJ2-3,14,TRBV4-1,CASSPLKGTDTQYF,TGCGCCAGCAGCCCTCTAAAGGGGACAGATACGCAGTATTTT
few,TRBD1,TRBJ2-7,16,TRBV4-2,CASSDFTGTGPYEQYF,TGTGCCAGCAGCGATTTTACCGGGACAGGGCCCTACGAGCAGTACTTC
few,.,TRBJ2-7,14,TRBV11-2,CASSQDLGAYEQYF,TGCGCCAGCAGCCAAGATTTAGGGGCCTACGAGCAGTACTTC
.,.,TRBJ1-1,14,TRBV5-4,CATKSVGWDTEAFF,TGTGCAACAAAATCGGTAGGGTGGGACACTGAAGCTTTCTTT
.,TRBD1,TRBJ1-2,16,TRBV4-2,CASSSTGVKSGYGYTF,TGTGCCAGCAGCTCGACAGGGGTAAAGTCAGGCTATGGCTACACCTTC
medium-sized,TRBD1,TRBJ1-5,16,TRBV7-6,CASSPGQAQSNQPQHF,TGTGCCAGCAGCCCGGGACAGGCTCAAAGCAATCAGCCCCAGCATTTT
once,TRBD2,TRBJ2-7,14,TRBV7-9,CASSHVQSGGEQYF,TGTGCCAGCAGCCATGTGCAGTCGGGGGGCGAGCAGTACTTC
.,TRBD2,TRBJ2-1,16,TRBV7-6,CASSLVGTSQGNEQFF,TGTGCCAGCAGCTTAGTCGGGACTAGCCAGGGGAATGAGCAGTTCTTC
.,TRBD2,TRBJ2-1,15,TRBV4-1,CASSQVAGGLDEQFF,TGCGCCAGCAGCCAAGTAGCGGGGGGGCTCGATGAGCAGTTCTTC
.,TRBD2,TRBJ2-5,16,TRBV6-4,CASSDGGRVTCETQYF,TGTGCCAGCAGTGACGGGGGGAGGGTTACGTGTGAGACCCAGTACTTC
.,.,TRBJ2-3,14,TRBV4-2,CASSPQAYTDTQYF,TGTGCCAGCAGCCCTCAGGCTTACACAGATACGCAGTATTTT
.,TRBD2,TRBJ2-7,15,TRBV5-1,CASRLGLAGIHEQYF,TGCGCCAGCAGGCTGGGACTAGCGGGGATCCACGAGCAGTACTTC
.,TRBD1,TRBJ2-7,15,TRBV11-2,CASSPGTGSSYEQYF,TGTGCCAGCAGCCCCGGGACAGGGTCATCCTACGAGCAGTACTTC
.,.,TRBJ2-3,17,TRBV10-2,CASSESRGPGYTDTQYF,TGCGCCAGCAGTGAGTCGCGGGGTCCCGGGTACACAGATACGCAGTATTTT